This TCR beta chain stems from a study of T cell responses to AZD1222 COVID-19 vaccine. About the study: Second-dose groups at about 4 or about 12 weeks were pooled.

Assay used: immunoSEQ multiplex PCR; TCRdb lists only in-frame clones, some missing. Here the sample spans approximately 82,000 clones, 85% to 95% being singletons. Study-level findings and limits: After two AZD1222 doses, spike-specific TCR breadth and depth rose versus day 0. Sampling that yielded the repertoires occurred only after the peak T cell response. Across spike, vaccine-associated CD4 TCRs were found, dominant at 160-218 and 743-854.

V dropped 4 bases and J dropped 7 bases, with 17 bases sitting between them. The CDR3 has 14 amino acids. Looked up from germline, CDR1 is SGHRS and CDR2 is YFSETQ. This clone was counted once. Its antigen remains unidentified. The TCR comes from an adult in good health. Specimen: peripheral blood, collected on day 0 of AZD1222 vaccination. The chain joins TRBV5-1 to TRBJ1-2, with a weak D call TRBD1 (5 bases). CDR3: CASSPDSANAGYTF. The CDR3 region has the DNA TGCGCCAGCAGCCCCGACAGCGCTAACGCTGGCTACACCTTC.